The rows below give T cell receptor beta chains drawn from one sample of a study of breast tumors, draining lymph nodes, adjacent tissues. TCRdb fed the multiplex PCR reads into MiXCR, producing one record per CDR3 protein. The table lists some 250,000 distinct CDR3 sequences, less than 40% of them singletons. Sequenced: axillary lymph node tissue. Every receptor here comes from a female donor with breast cancer. Some clones in this sample may be carry-over from other donors' samples. Each CDR3 is given with its conserved first and last residue. The order of the fields is V gene, CDR3 length, D gene, clone size, J gene, CDR3 protein, CDR3 DNA. The D gene is left open where the match is weak. Where a row states a size, it is once, few, many or the class of an expanded clone; other rows omit it.

v_call: TRBV24-1
cdr3_length: 21
d_call: TRBD2
clone_size: once
j_call: TRBJ2-5
cdr3_aa: CATSGVAGANEHRGVQETQYF
cdr3_nt: TGTGCCACCAGTGGCGTAGCGGGGGCCAACGAACACCGGGGAGTTCAAGAGACCCAGTACTTC

v_call: TRBV7-2
cdr3_length: 13
d_call: NA
clone_size: many
j_call: TRBJ1-2
cdr3_aa: CASSSNFRGGYTF
cdr3_nt: TGTGCCAGCAGCTCTAATTTCCGAGGAGGCTACACCTTC

v_call: TRBV19
cdr3_length: 14
d_call: TRBD1
clone_size: NA
j_call: TRBJ2-3
cdr3_aa: CASSGTGGTDTQYF
cdr3_nt: TGTGCCAGTAGTGGGACAGGGGGCACAGATACGCAGTATTTT

v_call: TRBV6-4
cdr3_length: 14
d_call: NA
clone_size: many
j_call: TRBJ1-6
cdr3_aa: CASSEGYGNSPLHF
cdr3_nt: TGTGCCAGCAGTGAAGGGTACGGGAATTCACCCCTCCACTTT

v_call: TRBV14
cdr3_length: 19
d_call: TRBD1
clone_size: NA
j_call: TRBJ1-5
cdr3_aa: CASSLYRSGTGGIRQPQHF
cdr3_nt: TGTGCCAGCAGCTTATACAGATCCGGGACAGGGGGCATCAGACAGCCCCAGCATTTT

v_call: TRBV19
cdr3_length: 17
d_call: TRBD2
clone_size: medium-sized
j_call: TRBJ2-2
cdr3_aa: CASSLGSGRPFTGELFF
cdr3_nt: TGTGCCAGTAGTTTGGGTAGCGGGAGGCCCTTCACCGGGGAGCTGTTTTTT

v_call: TRBV10-1
cdr3_length: 14
d_call: TRBD1
clone_size: NA
j_call: TRBJ2-2
cdr3_aa: CASSRGFGTGELFF
cdr3_nt: TGCGCCAGCAGCAGGGGGTTTGGCACCGGGGAGCTGTTTTTT

v_call: TRBV28
cdr3_length: 16
d_call: NA
clone_size: many
j_call: TRBJ2-7
cdr3_aa: CASSISAVGASYEQYF
cdr3_nt: TGTGCCAGCAGCATATCGGCAGTTGGGGCCTCCTACGAGCAGTACTTC

v_call: TRBV9
cdr3_length: 15
d_call: TRBD1
clone_size: many
j_call: TRBJ1-2
cdr3_aa: CASSSLSGGAYGYTF
cdr3_nt: TGTGCCAGCAGCTCCCTGTCAGGGGGCGCTTATGGCTACACCTTC

v_call: TRBV6-1
cdr3_length: 15
d_call: NA
clone_size: NA
j_call: TRBJ1-5
cdr3_aa: CASSVQDDRNQPQHF
cdr3_nt: TGTGCCAGCAGTGTACAGGATGATCGCAATCAGCCCCAGCATTTT

v_call: TRBV7-9
cdr3_length: 14
d_call: TRBD1
clone_size: many
j_call: TRBJ2-3
cdr3_aa: CASSADRGPDTQYF
cdr3_nt: TGTGCCAGCAGCGCCGACAGGGGGCCAGATACGCAGTATTTT

v_call: TRBV6-2/TRBV6-3
cdr3_length: 12
d_call: NA
clone_size: many
j_call: TRBJ2-5
cdr3_aa: CASSYTWETQYF
cdr3_nt: TGTGCCAGCAGTTACACGTGGGAGACCCAGTACTTC

v_call: TRBV6-5
cdr3_length: 11
d_call: NA
clone_size: NA
j_call: TRBJ2-7
cdr3_aa: CASSHSGLQYF
cdr3_nt: TGTGCCAGCAGTCACTCGGGACTCCAGTACTTC

v_call: TRBV6-5
cdr3_length: 16
d_call: NA
clone_size: many
j_call: TRBJ1-3
cdr3_aa: CASSHSGPFSGNTIYF
cdr3_nt: TGTGCCAGCAGTCACTCGGGACCGTTCTCTGGAAACACCATATATTTT

v_call: TRBV6-4
cdr3_length: 13
d_call: NA
clone_size: NA
j_call: TRBJ2-7
cdr3_aa: CASSAVRGSEQYF
cdr3_nt: TGTGCCAGCAGCGCCGTTCGAGGGTCCGAGCAGTACTTC

v_call: TRBV9
cdr3_length: 17
d_call: TRBD2
clone_size: NA
j_call: TRBJ2-5
cdr3_aa: CASSFTRAGGPRETQYF
cdr3_nt: TGTGCCAGCAGCTTCACGCGAGCGGGAGGGCCTCGGGAGACCCAGTACTTC

v_call: TRBV7-3
cdr3_length: 15
d_call: NA
clone_size: NA
j_call: TRBJ2-5
cdr3_aa: CASSLILGSWETQYF
cdr3_nt: TGTGCCAGCAGCTTAATATTAGGATCGTGGGAGACCCAGTACTTC

v_call: TRBV12-3/TRBV12-4
cdr3_length: 14
d_call: NA
clone_size: many
j_call: TRBJ2-5
cdr3_aa: CASSDRGAQETQYF
cdr3_nt: TGTGCCAGCAGTGACCGAGGAGCTCAAGAGACCCAGTACTTC

v_call: TRBV28
cdr3_length: 15
d_call: TRBD2
clone_size: few
j_call: TRBJ2-2
cdr3_aa: CASIEGGANTGELFF
cdr3_nt: TGTGCCAGCATCGAGGGAGGGGCGAACACCGGGGAGCTGTTTTTT

v_call: TRBV6-5
cdr3_length: 12
d_call: TRBD1
clone_size: many
j_call: TRBJ1-2
cdr3_aa: CASSGTGFGYTF
cdr3_nt: TGTGCCAGCAGTGGGACAGGGTTCGGCTACACCTTC

v_call: TRBV20-1
cdr3_length: 14
d_call: NA
clone_size: NA
j_call: TRBJ1-4
cdr3_aa: CSARGTPAGEKLFF
cdr3_nt: TGCAGTGCTAGAGGGACACCGGCGGGCGAAAAACTGTTTTTT

v_call: TRBV15
cdr3_length: 13
d_call: NA
clone_size: NA
j_call: TRBJ2-7
cdr3_aa: CATSRDYTGLPGF
cdr3_nt: TGTGCCACCAGCAGAGATTATACGGGGCTCCCAGGCTTC

v_call: TRBV9
cdr3_length: 13
d_call: TRBD2
clone_size: many
j_call: TRBJ2-1
cdr3_aa: CASSGQGLGEQFF
cdr3_nt: TGTGCCAGCAGCGGCCAGGGACTAGGGGAGCAGTTCTTC

v_call: TRBV7-6
cdr3_length: 15
d_call: NA
clone_size: few
j_call: TRBJ2-2
cdr3_aa: CASSLGGGADGELFF
cdr3_nt: TGTGCCAGCAGCTTAGGCGGGGGCGCTGACGGGGAGCTGTTTTTT

v_call: TRBV5-1
cdr3_length: 15
d_call: TRBD1
clone_size: NA
j_call: TRBJ1-6
cdr3_aa: CASSSDRGENSPLHF
cdr3_nt: TGCGCCAGCAGCTCGGACAGGGGAGAGAATTCACCCCTCCACTTT

v_call: TRBV6-5
cdr3_length: 13
d_call: NA
clone_size: NA
j_call: TRBJ2-7
cdr3_aa: CAGGGRDTYEQYF
cdr3_nt: TGTGCCGGGGGGGGCAGAGATACCTACGAGCAGTACTTC

v_call: TRBV6-5
cdr3_length: 17
d_call: TRBD2
clone_size: many
j_call: TRBJ2-3
cdr3_aa: CASSYSILAGAADTQYF
cdr3_nt: TGTGCCAGCAGTTACTCCATACTAGCGGGAGCGGCAGATACGCAGTATTTT

v_call: TRBV6-5
cdr3_length: 15
d_call: TRBD2
clone_size: NA
j_call: TRBJ2-7
cdr3_aa: CASSNGGGRRNEQYF
cdr3_nt: TGTGCCAGCAGTAACGGGGGCGGGAGGAGAAACGAGCAGTACTTC

v_call: TRBV15
cdr3_length: 13
d_call: NA
clone_size: once
j_call: TRBJ2-7
cdr3_aa: CATSTDGTQEQYF
cdr3_nt: TGTGCCACCAGTACTGACGGAACACAGGAGCAGTACTTC

v_call: TRBV20-1
cdr3_length: 14
d_call: NA
clone_size: NA
j_call: TRBJ2-5
cdr3_aa: CSASAQGRNQPQYF
cdr3_nt: TGCAGTGCTAGTGCCCAGGGGCGCAATCAGCCCCAGTACTTC

v_call: TRBV14
cdr3_length: 13
d_call: NA
clone_size: many
j_call: TRBJ2-5
cdr3_aa: CASSQDRQETQYF
cdr3_nt: TGTGCCAGCAGCCAAGACCGACAAGAGACCCAGTACTTC

v_call: TRBV12-3/TRBV12-4
cdr3_length: 11
d_call: NA
clone_size: many
j_call: TRBJ2-1
cdr3_aa: CASLAENEQFF
cdr3_nt: TGTGCCAGTCTCGCCGAAAACGAGCAGTTCTTC

v_call: TRBV6-6
cdr3_length: 15
d_call: NA
clone_size: many
j_call: TRBJ1-5
cdr3_aa: CASSHSAGGGQPQHF
cdr3_nt: TGTGCCAGCAGTCACTCGGCGGGGGGCGGTCAGCCCCAGCATTTT

v_call: TRBV15
cdr3_length: 15
d_call: NA
clone_size: NA
j_call: TRBJ2-1
cdr3_aa: CAANLGALGPNEQFF
cdr3_nt: TGTGCCGCCAACCTCGGGGCCCTAGGCCCCAATGAGCAGTTCTTC

v_call: TRBV6-1
cdr3_length: 15
d_call: TRBD2
clone_size: few
j_call: TRBJ2-2
cdr3_aa: CASKGLAASTGELFF
cdr3_nt: TGTGCCAGCAAAGGACTAGCGGCCTCCACCGGGGAGCTGTTTTTT

v_call: TRBV19
cdr3_length: 16
d_call: TRBD1
clone_size: many
j_call: TRBJ2-2
cdr3_aa: CASSTDRGRITGELFF
cdr3_nt: TGTGCCAGTAGTACCGACAGGGGGCGGATCACCGGGGAGCTGTTTTTT

v_call: TRBV12-5
cdr3_length: 17
d_call: TRBD2
clone_size: many
j_call: TRBJ2-7
cdr3_aa: CAQPRGGGRAGGYEQYF
cdr3_nt: TGTGCCCAACCTCGGGGCGGCGGGAGGGCGGGGGGGTACGAGCAGTACTTC

v_call: TRBV5-1
cdr3_length: 14
d_call: NA
clone_size: many
j_call: TRBJ2-3
cdr3_aa: CASSLGQGVDTQYF
cdr3_nt: TGCGCCAGCAGCTTGGGTCAGGGAGTGGATACGCAGTATTTT

v_call: TRBV6-6
cdr3_length: 14
d_call: TRBD1
clone_size: NA
j_call: TRBJ1-6
cdr3_aa: CASTRTGPGSPLHF
cdr3_nt: TGTGCCAGCACAAGGACAGGTCCTGGTTCACCCCTCCACTTT

v_call: TRBV7-3
cdr3_length: 15
d_call: TRBD1
clone_size: once
j_call: TRBJ1-6
cdr3_aa: CASRYGTGILSPLHF
cdr3_nt: TGTGCCAGCAGATACGGGACAGGGATTTTATCACCCCTCCACTTT

v_call: TRBV4-3
cdr3_length: 18
d_call: NA
clone_size: many
j_call: TRBJ2-3
cdr3_aa: CASSQDWGSVTSTDTQYF
cdr3_nt: TGCGCCAGCAGCCAAGATTGGGGGTCCGTCACTAGCACAGATACGCAGTATTTT

v_call: TRBV2
cdr3_length: 13
d_call: NA
clone_size: many
j_call: TRBJ2-3
cdr3_aa: CASSDRGADTQYF
cdr3_nt: TGTGCCAGCAGTGACAGGGGGGCAGATACGCAGTATTTT